This TCR beta chain was identified during a study of blood T cell repertoires in COVID-19. As for the study in general: Sample material is recorded as cDNA or gDNA derived from T cells, B-cell-depleted T cells, or PBMCs.

Everyone who took part was roughly 18 to 89 years old, and they came from 24 US areas. Which cohort a participant joined came from the clinical history participants gave. Between the trimmed V and J ends, which lost 3 bases and 1 base, there was a span of 6 bases. There are 13 residues in the CDR3. CDR1 is SEHNR and CDR2 is FQNEAQ in the germline V gene (reference sequence). Generated by immunoSEQ multiplex PCR, the TCRdb table keeps only in-frame clones and is missing some. Of roughly 270,000 clones detected, about 85% appear once; the ten largest clones hold about 2.7%. V is TRBV7-9 and J is TRBJ1-2; D is ambiguous. The sequence derives from a woman aged 50 to 65 who had recovered from COVID-19. The sequenced material came from PBMCs or T cells enriched from blood (not recorded which). As DNA, the CDR3 is TGTGCCAGCAGCTTGTCTAATAACTATGGCTACACCTTC. Amino acids: CASSLSNNYGYTF. Looking up the rest from reference TRBV7-9 and TRBJ1-2 gives the full variable domain: DTGVSQNPRHKITKRGQNVTFRCDPISEHNRLYWYRQTLGQGPEFLTYFQNEAQLEKSRLLSDRFSAERPKGSFSTLEIQRTEQGDSAMYLCASSLSNNYGYTFGSGTRLTVV.